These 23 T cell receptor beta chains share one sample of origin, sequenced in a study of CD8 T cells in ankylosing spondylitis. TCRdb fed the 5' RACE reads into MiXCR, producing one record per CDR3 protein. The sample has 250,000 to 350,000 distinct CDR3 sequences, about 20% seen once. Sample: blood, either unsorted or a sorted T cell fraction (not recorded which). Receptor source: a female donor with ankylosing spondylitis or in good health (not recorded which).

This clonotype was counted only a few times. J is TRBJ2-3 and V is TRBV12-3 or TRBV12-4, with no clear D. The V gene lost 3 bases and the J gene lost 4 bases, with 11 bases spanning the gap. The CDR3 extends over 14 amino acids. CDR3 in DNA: TGTGCCAGCAGTTTGAGGCCGGGTTCAGATACGCAGTATTTT. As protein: CASSLRPGSDTQYF.

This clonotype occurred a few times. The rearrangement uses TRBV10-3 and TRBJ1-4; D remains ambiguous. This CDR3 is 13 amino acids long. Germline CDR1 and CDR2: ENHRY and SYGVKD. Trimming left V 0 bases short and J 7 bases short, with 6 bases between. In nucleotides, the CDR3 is TGTGCCATCAGTGAGTCGGCCGCTGAAAAACTGTTTTTT. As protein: CAISESAAEKLFF.

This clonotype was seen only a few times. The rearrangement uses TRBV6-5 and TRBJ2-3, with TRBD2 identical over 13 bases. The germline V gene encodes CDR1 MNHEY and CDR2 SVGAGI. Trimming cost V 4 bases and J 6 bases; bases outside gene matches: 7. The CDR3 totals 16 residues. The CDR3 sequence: CASSSGLAGVGDTQYF. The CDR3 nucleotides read TGTGCCAGCAGTTCCGGACTAGCGGGAGTAGGTGATACGCAGTATTTT.

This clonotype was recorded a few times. The CDR3 region has the DNA TGTGCAAGTACCCTAGGACCCAACTATGGCTACACCTTC. Protein sequence: CASTLGPNYGYTF. The chain combines TRBV7-2 with TRBJ1-2; D is undetermined. This CDR3 spans 13 amino acids. The germline CDR1 and CDR2 sequences are SGHTA and FQGNSA.

CDR3 protein: CASSGGQRDEKLFF. CDR3 bases: TGCGCCAGCAGCGGGGGACAGAGGGATGAAAAACTGTTTTTT. The chain employs TRBV5-1 and TRBJ1-4; 7 nucleotides align to TRBD1. The germline gives CDR1 SGHRS, CDR2 YFSETQ. V lost 4 bases and J lost 6; bases outside the gene matches: 6. This CDR3 has 14 residues.

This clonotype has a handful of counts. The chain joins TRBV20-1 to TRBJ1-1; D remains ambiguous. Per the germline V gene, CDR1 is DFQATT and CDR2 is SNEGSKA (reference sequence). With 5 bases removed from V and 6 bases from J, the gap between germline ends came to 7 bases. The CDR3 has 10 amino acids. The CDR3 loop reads CSAHRAEAFF. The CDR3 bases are TGCAGTGCTCATAGAGCTGAAGCTTTCTTT.

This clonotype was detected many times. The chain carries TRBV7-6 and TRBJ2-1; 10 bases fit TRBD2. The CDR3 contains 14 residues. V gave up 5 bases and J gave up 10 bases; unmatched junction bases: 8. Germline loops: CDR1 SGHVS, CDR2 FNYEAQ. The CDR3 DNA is TGTGCCAGCAGCCAAATCTCGACTAGCGGGGAGCAGTTCTTC. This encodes CASSQISTSGEQFF.

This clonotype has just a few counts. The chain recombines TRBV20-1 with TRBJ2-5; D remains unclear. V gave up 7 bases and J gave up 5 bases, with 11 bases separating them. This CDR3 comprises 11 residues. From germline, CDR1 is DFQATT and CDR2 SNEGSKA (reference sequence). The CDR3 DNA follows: TGCAGTGTCCCGGTTAGGGAGACCCAGTACTTC. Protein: CSVPVRETQYF.

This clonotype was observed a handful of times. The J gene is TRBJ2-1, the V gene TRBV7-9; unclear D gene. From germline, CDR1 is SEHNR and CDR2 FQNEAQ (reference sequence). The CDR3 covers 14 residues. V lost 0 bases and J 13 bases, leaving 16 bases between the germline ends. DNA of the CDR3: TGTGCCAGCAGCTTAGCCGGGTCTACGGTACTTCAGTTCTTC. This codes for CASSLAGSTVLQFF.

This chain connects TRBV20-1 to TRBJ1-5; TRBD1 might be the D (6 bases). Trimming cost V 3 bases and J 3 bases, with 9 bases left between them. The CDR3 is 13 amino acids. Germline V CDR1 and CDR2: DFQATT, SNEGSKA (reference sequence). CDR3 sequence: CSASRGPNQPQHF. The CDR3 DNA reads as TGCAGTGCTAGCCGGGGGCCCAATCAGCCCCAGCATTTT.

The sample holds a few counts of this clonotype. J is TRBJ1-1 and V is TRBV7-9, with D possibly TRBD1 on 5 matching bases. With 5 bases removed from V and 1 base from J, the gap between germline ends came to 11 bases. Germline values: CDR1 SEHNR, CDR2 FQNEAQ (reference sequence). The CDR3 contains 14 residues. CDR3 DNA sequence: TGTGCCAGCAGCATGGACACCCCGAACACTGAAGCTTTCTTT. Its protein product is CASSMDTPNTEAFF.

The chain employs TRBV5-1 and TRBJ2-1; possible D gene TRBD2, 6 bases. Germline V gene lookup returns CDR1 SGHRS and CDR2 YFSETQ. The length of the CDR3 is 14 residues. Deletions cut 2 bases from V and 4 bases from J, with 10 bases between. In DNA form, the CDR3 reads TGCGCCAGCAGCTTTAGGGACTTTTACAATGAGCAGTTCTTC. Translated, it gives CASSFRDFYNEQFF.

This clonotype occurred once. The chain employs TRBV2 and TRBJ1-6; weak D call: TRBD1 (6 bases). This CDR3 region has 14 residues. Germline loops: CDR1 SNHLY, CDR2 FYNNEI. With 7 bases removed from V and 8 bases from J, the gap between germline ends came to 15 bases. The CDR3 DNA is TGTGCCAGCAACTTGGACAGTTTCGATTCACCCCTCCACTTT. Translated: CASNLDSFDSPLHF.

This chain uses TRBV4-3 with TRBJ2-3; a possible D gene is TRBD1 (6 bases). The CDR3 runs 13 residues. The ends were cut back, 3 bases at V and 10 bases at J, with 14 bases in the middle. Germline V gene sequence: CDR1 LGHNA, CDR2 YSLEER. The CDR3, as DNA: TGCGCCAGCAGCCAGGAACACAGGGTACCGCAGTATTTT. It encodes CASSQEHRVPQYF.

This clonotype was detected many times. In nucleotides, the CDR3 is TGTGCCAGCCATAGGACAGGGACCTATGGCTACACCTTC. Translated: CASHRTGTYGYTF. The chain uses TRBV6-1 and TRBJ1-2; 8 nucleotides match TRBD1. V lost 8 bases and J lost 4; bases outside the gene matches: 6. The germline gives CDR1 MNHNS, CDR2 SASEGT. This CDR3 spans 13 amino acids.

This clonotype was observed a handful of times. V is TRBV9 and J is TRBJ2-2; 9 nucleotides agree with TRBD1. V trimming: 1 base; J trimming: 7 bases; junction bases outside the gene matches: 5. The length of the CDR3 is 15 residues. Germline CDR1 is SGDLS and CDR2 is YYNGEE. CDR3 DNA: TGTGCCAGCAGCGTAACAGGGGGCGTAGACGGGGAGCTGTTTTTT. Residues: CASSVTGGVDGELFF.

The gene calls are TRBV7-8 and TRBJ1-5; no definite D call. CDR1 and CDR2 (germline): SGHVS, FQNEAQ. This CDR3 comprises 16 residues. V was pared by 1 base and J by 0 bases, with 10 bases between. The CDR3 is CASSLVAGDSNQPQHF. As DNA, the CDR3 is TGTGCCAGCAGCTTAGTGGCCGGGGATAGCAATCAGCCCCAGCATTTT.

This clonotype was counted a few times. The CDR3: CASSQRRETDEAFF. The CDR3 nucleotides read TGTGCCAGCAGCCAAAGGCGGGAGACAGATGAAGCTTTCTTT. The chain joins TRBV4-2 to TRBJ1-1; D might be TRBD1 (5 bases). CDR1 is LGHNA and CDR2 is YNFKEQ in the germline V gene. The CDR3 runs 14 residues. Trimming removed 2 bases from V and 7 bases from J, with 14 bases in between.

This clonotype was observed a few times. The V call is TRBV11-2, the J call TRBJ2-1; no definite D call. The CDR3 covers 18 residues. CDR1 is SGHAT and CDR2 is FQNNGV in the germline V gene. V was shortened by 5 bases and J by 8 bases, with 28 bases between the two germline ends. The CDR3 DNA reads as TGTGCCAGCAGCATTAATGGGATTGGGATTTCTTATGGCCATGAGCAGTTCTTC. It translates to CASSINGIGISYGHEQFF.

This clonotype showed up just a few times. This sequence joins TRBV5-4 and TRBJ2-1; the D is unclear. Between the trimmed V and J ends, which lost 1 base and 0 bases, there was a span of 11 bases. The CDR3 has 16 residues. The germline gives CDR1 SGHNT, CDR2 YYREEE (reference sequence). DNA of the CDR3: TGTGCCAGCAGCTTGTCGAAGTTCCCCTCCTACAATGAGCAGTTCTTC. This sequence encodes CASSLSKFPSYNEQFF.

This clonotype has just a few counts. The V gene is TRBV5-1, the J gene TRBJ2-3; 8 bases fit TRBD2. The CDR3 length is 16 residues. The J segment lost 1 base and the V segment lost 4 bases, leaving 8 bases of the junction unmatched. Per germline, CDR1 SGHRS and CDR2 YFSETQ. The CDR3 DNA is TGCGCCAGCAGCCTCCAAGGACTAGCAGGCACAGATACGCAGTATTTT. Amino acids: CASSLQGLAGTDTQYF.

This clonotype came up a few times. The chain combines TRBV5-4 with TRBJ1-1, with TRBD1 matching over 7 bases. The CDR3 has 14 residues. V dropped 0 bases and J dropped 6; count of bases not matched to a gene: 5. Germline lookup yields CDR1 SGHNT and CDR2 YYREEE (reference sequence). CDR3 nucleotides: TGTGCCAGCAGCTTGGTACAGGGGCGCGCTGAAGCTTTCTTT. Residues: CASSLVQGRAEAFF.

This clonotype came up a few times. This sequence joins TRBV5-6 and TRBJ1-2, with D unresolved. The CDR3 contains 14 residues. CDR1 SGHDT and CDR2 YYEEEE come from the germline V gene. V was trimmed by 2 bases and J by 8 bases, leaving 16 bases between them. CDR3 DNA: TGTGCCAGCAGCTTTATAGAACTGGATATGGGCTACACCTTC. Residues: CASSFIELDMGYTF.